This T cell receptor beta chain came from a study of cytomegalovirus exposure and HLA in healthy donors. The wider study: Of roughly 360 genotyped donors, around 80% grouped in the Caucasian-associated ancestry cluster.

V lost 2 bases and J 11 bases, leaving 15 bases between the germline ends. The CDR3 loop spans 13 amino acids. CDR1 is SGHTA and CDR2 is FQGNSA in the germline V gene. In the PCR, 60 Vbeta and 13 Jbeta primers were used. Sequenced by immunoSEQ multiplex PCR; TCRdb stores in-frame clones only, minus some. The sample contains 80,000 to 100,000 clones, 80% of which appear only once. This rearrangement joins TRBV7-2 to TRBJ1-1; D is ambiguous. The clonotype originates from a man under 40 in good health and CMV-seronegative. Sequencing was done on a sample of PBMCs. DNA for the CDR3: TGTGCCAGCAGCTTATTTAAGGAAAGCGTTGCTTTCTTT. Translating it yields CASSLFKESVAFF.